This T cell receptor (beta chain) was sequenced during a study of CD8+ T cells in alopecia areata. Study-level findings and limits: Lesional scalp, notably in alopecia totalis/universalis, had clonality above that of normal scalp. Patients showed less clear TCR sequence sharing than mice, possibly partly because of HLA diversity.

Extraction of RNA preceded its reverse transcription into cDNA, which served as the sequencing template. TCRdb's table, derived via immunoSEQ multiplex PCR, lists solely in-frame clones and lacks some. Seen here are some 20,000 clones, approximately 59% observed once, and the top ten hold 4.5% to 5.5%. CDR1 and CDR2 (germline): SQVTM, ANQGSEA. The CDR3 has 14 residues. The trim removed 4 bases at V and 2 bases at J, leaving 6 bases unmatched. Points on this clone: What it recognizes is unknown.

CD4+ cells from roughly five patients were sorted into CD25+CD127- cells. The authors sorted CD4+ and CD8+ T cells from PBMCs. The receptor comes from a human donor with alopecia areata. The chain uses TRBV29-1 and TRBJ2-7, with 9 positions matching TRBD1. Sequencing was performed on CD4+ Tregs sorted from blood. The CDR3 reads CSVASGTGTYEQYF. In DNA form, the CDR3 reads TGCAGCGTTGCATCCGGGACAGGGACCTACGAGCAGTACTTC.